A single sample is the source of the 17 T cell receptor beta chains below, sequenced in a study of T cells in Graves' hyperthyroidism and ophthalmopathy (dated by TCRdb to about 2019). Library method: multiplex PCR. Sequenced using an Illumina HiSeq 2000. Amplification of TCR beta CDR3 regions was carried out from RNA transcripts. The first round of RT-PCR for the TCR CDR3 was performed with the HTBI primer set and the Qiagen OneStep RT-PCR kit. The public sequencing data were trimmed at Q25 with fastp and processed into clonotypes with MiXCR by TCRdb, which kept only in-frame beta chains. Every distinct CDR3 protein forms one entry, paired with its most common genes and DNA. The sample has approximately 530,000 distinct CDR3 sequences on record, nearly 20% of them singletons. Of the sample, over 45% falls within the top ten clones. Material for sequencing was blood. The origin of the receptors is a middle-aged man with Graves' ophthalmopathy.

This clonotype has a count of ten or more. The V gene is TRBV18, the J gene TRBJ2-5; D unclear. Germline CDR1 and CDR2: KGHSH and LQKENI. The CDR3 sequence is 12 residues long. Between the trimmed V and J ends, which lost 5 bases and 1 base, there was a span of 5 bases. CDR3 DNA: TGTGCCAGCTCAAAGGGCCAAGAGACCCAGTACTTC. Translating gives CASSKGQETQYF.

CDR3 amino acids: CASSPSGQGITEAFF. The CDR3 DNA is TGTGCCAGCAGTCCTAGTGGACAGGGAATCACTGAAGCTTTCTTT. V and J are TRBV9 and TRBJ1-1, with TRBD1 identical over 8 bases. This CDR3 is built from 15 residues. V lost 5 bases and J lost 4; bases outside the gene matches: 10. Per germline, CDR1 SGDLS and CDR2 YYNGEE.

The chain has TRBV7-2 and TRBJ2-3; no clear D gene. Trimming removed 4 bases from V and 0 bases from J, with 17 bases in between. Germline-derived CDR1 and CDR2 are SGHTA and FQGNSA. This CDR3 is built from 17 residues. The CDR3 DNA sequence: TGTGCCAGCAGCTCCCCCCCCCGGGCACTAAGCACAGATACGCAGTATTTT. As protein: CASSSPPRALSTDTQYF.

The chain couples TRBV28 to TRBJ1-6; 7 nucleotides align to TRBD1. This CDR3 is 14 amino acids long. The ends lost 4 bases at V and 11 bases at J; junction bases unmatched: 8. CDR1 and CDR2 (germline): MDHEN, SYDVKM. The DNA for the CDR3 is TGTGCCAGCAGTTCAGACAGGGAACGGGCACCCCTCCACTTT. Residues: CASSSDRERAPLHF. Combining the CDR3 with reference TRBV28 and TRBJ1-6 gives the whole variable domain DVKVTQSSRYLVKRTGEKVFLECVQDMDHENMFWYRQDPGLGLRLIYFSYDVKMKEKGDIPEGYSVSREKKERFSLILESASTNQTSMYLCASSSDRERAPLHFGNGTRLTVT.

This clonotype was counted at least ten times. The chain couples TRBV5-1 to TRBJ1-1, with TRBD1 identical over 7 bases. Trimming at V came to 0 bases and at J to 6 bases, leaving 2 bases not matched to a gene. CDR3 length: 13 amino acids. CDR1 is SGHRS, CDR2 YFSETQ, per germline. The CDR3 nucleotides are TGCGCCAGCAGCTTGGCGGGACAGCCTGAAGCTTTCTTT. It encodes CASSLAGQPEAFF.

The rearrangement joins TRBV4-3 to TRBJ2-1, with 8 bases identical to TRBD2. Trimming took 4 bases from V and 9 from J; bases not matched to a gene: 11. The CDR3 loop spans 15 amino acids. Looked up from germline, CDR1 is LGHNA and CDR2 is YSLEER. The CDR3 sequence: CASSRLGGLGSEQFF. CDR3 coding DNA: TGCGCCAGCAGCCGCCTAGGGGGACTAGGGAGTGAGCAGTTCTTC.

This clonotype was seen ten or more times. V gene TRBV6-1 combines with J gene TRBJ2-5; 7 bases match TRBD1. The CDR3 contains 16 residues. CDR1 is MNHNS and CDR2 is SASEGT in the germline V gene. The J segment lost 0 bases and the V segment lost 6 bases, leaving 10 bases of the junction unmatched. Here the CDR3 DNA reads TGTGCCAGCAGGACACCTCTAGGGACAGACCAAGAGACCCAGTACTTC. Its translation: CASRTPLGTDQETQYF.

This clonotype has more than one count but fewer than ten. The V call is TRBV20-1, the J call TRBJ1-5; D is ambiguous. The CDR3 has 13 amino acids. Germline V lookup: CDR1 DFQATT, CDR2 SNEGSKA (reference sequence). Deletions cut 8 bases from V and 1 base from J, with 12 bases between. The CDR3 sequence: CSHGYDSNQPQHF. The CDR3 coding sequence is TGCAGTCACGGATATGACAGCAATCAGCCCCAGCATTTT.

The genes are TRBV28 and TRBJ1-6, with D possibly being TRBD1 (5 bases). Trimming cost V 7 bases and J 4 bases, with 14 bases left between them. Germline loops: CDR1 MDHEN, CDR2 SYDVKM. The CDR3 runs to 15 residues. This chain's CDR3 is CASTGGGRYNSPLHF. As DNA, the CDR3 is TGTGCCAGCACCGGGGGGGGTAGATATAATTCACCCCTCCACTTT. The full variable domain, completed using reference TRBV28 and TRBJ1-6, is DVKVTQSSRYLVKRTGEKVFLECVQDMDHENMFWYRQDPGLGLRLIYFSYDVKMKEKGDIPEGYSVSREKKERFSLILESASTNQTSMYLCASTGGGRYNSPLHFGNGTRLTVT.

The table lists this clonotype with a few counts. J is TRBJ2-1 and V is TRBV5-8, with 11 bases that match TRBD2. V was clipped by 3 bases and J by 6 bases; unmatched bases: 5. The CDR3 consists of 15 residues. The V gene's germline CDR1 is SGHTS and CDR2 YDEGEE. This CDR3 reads CASSSPGTSGNEQFF. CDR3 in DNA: TGTGCCAGCAGCTCACCCGGGACTAGCGGCAATGAGCAGTTCTTC.

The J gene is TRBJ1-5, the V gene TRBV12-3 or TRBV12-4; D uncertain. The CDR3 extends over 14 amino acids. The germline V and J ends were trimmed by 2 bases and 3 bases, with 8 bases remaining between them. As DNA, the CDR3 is TGTGCCAGCAGTTTATCAGATATCAATCAGCCCCAGCATTTT. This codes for CASSLSDINQPQHF.

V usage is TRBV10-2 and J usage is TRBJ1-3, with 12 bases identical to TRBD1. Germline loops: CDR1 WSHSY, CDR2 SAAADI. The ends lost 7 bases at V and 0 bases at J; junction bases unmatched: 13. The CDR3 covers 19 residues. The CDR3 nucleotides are TGCGCCAGCATCCCAATGGGGGACAGGGGGCCGCGCTCTGGAAACACCATATATTTT. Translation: CASIPMGDRGPRSGNTIYF.

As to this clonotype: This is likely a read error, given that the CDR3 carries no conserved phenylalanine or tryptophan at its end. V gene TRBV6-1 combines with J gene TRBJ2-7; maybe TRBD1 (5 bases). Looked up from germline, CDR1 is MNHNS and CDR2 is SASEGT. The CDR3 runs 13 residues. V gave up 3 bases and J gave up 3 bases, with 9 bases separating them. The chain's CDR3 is CASSEYRNYEQYL. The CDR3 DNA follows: TGTGCCAGCAGTGAGTACAGGAACTACGAGCAGTACCTC.

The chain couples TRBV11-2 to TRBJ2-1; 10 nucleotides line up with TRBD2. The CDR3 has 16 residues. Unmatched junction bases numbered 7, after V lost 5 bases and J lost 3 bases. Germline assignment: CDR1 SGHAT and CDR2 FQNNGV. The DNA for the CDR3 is TGTGCCAGCAGCCCCGGCGGACTAGCGGACTACAATGAGCAGTTCTTC. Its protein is CASSPGGLADYNEQFF. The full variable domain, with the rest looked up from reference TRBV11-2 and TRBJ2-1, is EAGVAQSPRYKIIEKRQSVAFWCNPISGHATLYWYQQILGQGPKLLIQFQNNGVVDDSQLPKDRFSAERLKGVDSTLKIQPAKLEDSAVYLCASSPGGLADYNEQFFGPGTRLTVL.

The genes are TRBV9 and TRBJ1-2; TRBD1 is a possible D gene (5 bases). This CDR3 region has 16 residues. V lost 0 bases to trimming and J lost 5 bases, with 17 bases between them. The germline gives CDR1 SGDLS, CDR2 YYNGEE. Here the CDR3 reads CASSVVPTGERYGYTF. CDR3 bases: TGTGCCAGCAGCGTAGTCCCCACAGGCGAACGTTATGGCTACACCTTC.

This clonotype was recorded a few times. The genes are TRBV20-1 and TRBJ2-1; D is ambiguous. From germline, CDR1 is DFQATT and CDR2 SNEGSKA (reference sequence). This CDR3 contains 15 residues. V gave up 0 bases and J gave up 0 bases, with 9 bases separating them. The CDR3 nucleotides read TGCAGTGCTAGAGATATACTGAGCTCCTACAATGAGCAGTTCTTC. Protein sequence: CSARDILSSYNEQFF.

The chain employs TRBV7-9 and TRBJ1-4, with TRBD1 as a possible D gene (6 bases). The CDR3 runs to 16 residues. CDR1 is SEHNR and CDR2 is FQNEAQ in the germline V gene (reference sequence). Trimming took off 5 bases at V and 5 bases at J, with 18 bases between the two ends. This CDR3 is CASSENRDTRNEKLFF. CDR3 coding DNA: TGTGCCAGCAGCGAAAACCGGGACACTCGAAATGAAAAACTGTTTTTT.